This TCR beta chain was found in a study of blood T cell repertoires in COVID-19. Study-wide context: Material from acute and convalescent COVID-19 was sourced from the United States, Italy and Spain. T cells, B-cell-depleted T cells, or PBMCs provided the cDNA or gDNA that served as material.

Trimming removed 4 bases from V and 3 bases from J, with 16 bases in between. The germline gives CDR1 LNHDA, CDR2 SQIVND (reference sequence). The CDR3 loop spans 16 amino acids. Libraries were prepared by immunoSEQ multiplex PCR; TCRdb keeps only in-frame clonotypes and omits some of them. Here the sample spans approximately 47,000 clones, roughly nine tenths being singletons. This receptor was obtained from a man between 65 and 79 years old with active COVID-19. This rearrangement joins TRBV19 to TRBJ2-1, with a possible D match to TRBD1 (6 bases). Sequenced material: peripheral blood. The CDR3 DNA is TGTGCCAGTAGTAGCACCGGGACAACCTACTACAATGAGCAGTTCTTC. Translation: CASSSTGTTYYNEQFF.